The 24 T cell receptor beta chains given below trace back to one sample, sequenced in a study of blood T cells in healthy people across ages. The second PCR ran about 6 to 12 cycles with a sample-barcoded 5' primer and J-beta primers. A single record per CDR3 protein comes from TCRdb applying MiXCR to the 5' RACE reads. The table includes 500,000 to 600,000 distinct CDR3 sequences, roughly a quarter detected once. Material for sequencing was blood. The receptor set was obtained from a woman aged 70-85 years in good health.

In this sample, this clonotype turned up a few times. The V gene is TRBV7-2, the J gene TRBJ2-4; weak D call: TRBD2 (6 bases). The germline V gene encodes CDR1 SGHTA and CDR2 FQGNSA. Trimming removed 2 bases at V and 2 bases at J, with 22 bases between. This CDR3 contains 19 residues. The CDR3 protein is CASSLKASVPSWSKNIQYF. Here the CDR3 DNA reads TGTGCCAGCAGCTTAAAGGCTAGCGTGCCCTCTTGGTCCAAAAACATTCAGTACTTC.

This clonotype was seen more than once but under ten times. The V and J genes are TRBV4-2 and TRBJ2-2, with D perhaps matching TRBD2 (6 bases). This CDR3 contains 15 residues. Germline V gives CDR1 LGHNA, CDR2 YNFKEQ. V was pared by 0 bases and J by 6 bases, with 11 bases between. CDR3 in amino acids: CASSQDPGEAGELFF. The DNA of the CDR3 is TGTGCCAGCAGCCAAGATCCGGGGGAAGCCGGGGAGCTGTTTTTT.

The chain uses TRBV29-1 and TRBJ2-5; 8 bases align to TRBD1. With V trimmed by 6 bases and J by 2 bases, 5 bases remained unmatched. The CDR3 is 13 amino acids. Germline V CDR1 and CDR2: SQVTM, ANQGSEA. The CDR3 DNA reads TGCAGCGTGGGAAGGGACAGGCAAGAGACCCAGTACTTC. This encodes CSVGRDRQETQYF.

The gene calls are TRBV5-1 and TRBJ1-4, with D possibly being TRBD1 (5 bases). Germline loops: CDR1 SGHRS, CDR2 YFSETQ. This CDR3 has 16 residues. V lost 0 bases to trimming and J lost 7 bases, with 16 bases between them. The CDR3 DNA reads TGCGCCAGCAGCTTGGCCTACCGGGACGGGGGTGAAAAACTGTTTTTT. Its protein product is CASSLAYRDGGEKLFF. Complete variable domain (other parts from reference TRBV5-1 and TRBJ1-4): KAGVTQTPRYLIKTRGQQVTLSCSPISGHRSVSWYQQTPGQGLQFLFEYFSETQRNKGNFPGRFSGRQFSNSRSEMNVSTLELGDSALYLCASSLAYRDGGEKLFFGSGTQLSVL.

The gene calls are TRBV27 and TRBJ1-2; 7 bases align to TRBD1. CDR3 size: 15 residues. After removal of 6 bases from V and 7 bases from J, the junction contained 14 bases not matched to a gene. Germline V gene sequence: CDR1 MNHEY, CDR2 SMNVEV (reference sequence). In DNA, the CDR3 is TGTGCCAGCAGCCTGCGGGAGGGACAGAGGAGTGGCTACACCTTC. This codes for CASSLREGQRSGYTF.

The genes are TRBV5-1 and TRBJ2-7, with 12 bases that match TRBD2. Germline V gene data show CDR1 as SGHRS and CDR2 as YFSETQ. Trimming removed 1 base from V and 0 bases from J; junction bases left unmatched: 2. This CDR3 has 16 amino acids. CDR3 sequence reads: CASSLTSGGRSYEQYF. The CDR3 DNA reads as TGCGCCAGCAGCTTGACTAGCGGGGGGCGCTCCTACGAGCAGTACTTC.

CDR3 sequence: CASSELSRGIGYTF. CDR3 DNA sequence: TGTGCCAGCAGTGAATTATCCAGGGGGATCGGCTACACCTTC. The chain joins TRBV25-1 to TRBJ1-2; 7 nucleotides line up with TRBD1. Germline loops: CDR1 MGHDK, CDR2 SYGVNS. The CDR3 length is 14 residues. The V segment lost 1 base and the J segment 8 bases; nucleotides outside the gene matches: 7.

The rearrangement links TRBV29-1 to TRBJ2-2; possibly TRBD1 or TRBD2 for D (5 bases each). This CDR3 comprises 14 residues. Per the germline V gene, CDR1 is SQVTM and CDR2 is ANQGSEA. For the CDR3, the DNA is TGCAGGGGGGTCGAGCTCCAAAACACCGGGGAGCTGTTTTTT. Translating gives CRGVELQNTGELFF.

This clonotype was seen a few times. The chain couples TRBV4-3 to TRBJ2-5; 10 nucleotides match TRBD1. Germline V gene lookup returns CDR1 LGHNA and CDR2 YSLEER. The CDR3 is made up of 16 amino acids. The V and J ends lost 2 bases and 5 bases, in that order; junction bases with no gene match: 8. CDR3 protein: CASSQSGTGVRETQYF. DNA of the CDR3: TGCGCCAGCAGCCAATCCGGGACAGGGGTACGGGAGACCCAGTACTTC.

This clonotype has a handful of counts. The rearrangement joins TRBV13 to TRBJ1-6; 9 bases map to TRBD1. J lost 10 bases, V lost 5 bases, and 12 bases had no gene match. In germline, CDR1 is PRHDT, CDR2 FYEKMQ (reference sequence). The CDR3 is made up of 16 amino acids. CDR3 nucleotide sequence: TGTGCCAGCAGCCAGACAATACAGGGGGCAAAATCACCCCTCCACTTT. It specifies CASSQTIQGAKSPLHF.

This clonotype was found a few times. The rearrangement links TRBV18 to TRBJ2-4; D possibly corresponds to TRBD1 (6 bases). There are 15 residues in the CDR3. From germline, CDR1 is KGHSH and CDR2 LQKENI. Trimming took off 3 bases at V and 8 bases at J, with 17 bases between the two ends. CDR3 in DNA: TGTGCCAGCTCACCCCCCGCAGGGGCGAGGGACATTCAGTACTTC. Translated: CASSPPAGARDIQYF.

The sample holds a few counts of this clonotype. The V call is TRBV29-1, the J call TRBJ2-1; the D gene is possibly TRBD2 (5 bases). V shed 7 bases and J shed 9 bases, with 16 bases lying between them. Germline CDR1 and CDR2: SQVTM and ANQGSEA. This CDR3 region has 12 residues. For the CDR3, the DNA is TGCAGCGCCAAATCCGGACTCGTTGAGCAGTTCTTC. This encodes CSAKSGLVEQFF.

The genes are TRBV5-1 and TRBJ1-3; D remains unclear. The length of the CDR3 is 14 residues. Germline CDR1 is SGHRS and CDR2 is YFSETQ. Trimming pared 0 bases from V and 4 bases from J, leaving 8 bases between. CDR3: CASSLGEAGNTIYF. The CDR3 region has the DNA TGCGCCAGCAGCTTGGGCGAAGCGGGAAACACCATATATTTT.

This clonotype was counted ten times or more. The rearrangement joins TRBV25-1 to TRBJ2-1, with D hard to call. V lost 3 bases to trimming and J lost 8 bases, with 11 bases between them. Germline V CDR1 and CDR2: MGHDK, SYGVNS. The CDR3 spans 13 residues. CDR3 sequence (DNA): TGTGCCAGCAGTGAGATTAGGGTGGATGAGCAGTTCTTC. Translation gives CASSEIRVDEQFF.

V usage is TRBV12-3 or TRBV12-4 and J usage is TRBJ2-3, with 8 positions matching TRBD2. The CDR3 contains 16 residues. The junction had 11 bases not matched to a gene; V was cut back by 4 bases and J by 5 bases. The DNA of the CDR3 is TGTGCCAGCAGTTCCACCGGCGGGGGGAGTGAAGATACGCAGTATTTT. Its translation is CASSSTGGGSEDTQYF.

This clonotype was picked up a small number of times. One end of the junction is discordant with germline, which a read error may explain. The chain uses TRBV15 and TRBJ2-1; tentatively, D is TRBD1 or TRBD2 (7 bases each). This CDR3 comprises 16 residues. CDR1 and CDR2 from the germline V gene are LNHNV and YYDKDF (reference sequence). The CDR3 nucleotides read TGTGCCACCAGTAGAGATTTGCAGGGGGGGAAGAATGAGCAGTTCTTC. It specifies CATSRDLQGGKNEQFF.

This clonotype was recorded at least ten times. The V gene is TRBV7-9, the J gene TRBJ1-4, with D possibly matching TRBD1 (5 bases). The germline V and J ends were trimmed by 2 bases and 3 bases, with 10 bases remaining between them. CDR1 is SEHNR and CDR2 is FQNEAQ in the germline V gene (reference sequence). This CDR3 is 15 amino acids long. The CDR3 here is CASSLIGAANEKLFF. In DNA, the CDR3 is TGTGCCAGCAGCTTAATCGGGGCTGCTAATGAAAAACTGTTTTTT.

The sample holds a few counts of this clonotype. V gene TRBV4-3 combines with J gene TRBJ2-3, with TRBD1 as a possible D gene (6 bases). Germline V gene sequence: CDR1 LGHNA, CDR2 YSLEER. The CDR3 is made up of 16 amino acids. V lost 4 bases and J 0 bases, leaving 14 bases between the germline ends. The CDR3 region has the DNA TGCGCCAGCAGCCCTCAAACCGGGACAAGCACAGATACGCAGTATTTT. Translated: CASSPQTGTSTDTQYF.

V usage is TRBV7-3 and J usage is TRBJ1-1; possible D gene TRBD1, 5 bases. From germline, CDR1 is SGHTA and CDR2 FQGTGA. This CDR3 spans 13 amino acids. Trimming took 9 bases from V and 0 from J, leaving 11 bases between them. CDR3 residues: CASRAGLNTEAFF. For the CDR3, the DNA is TGTGCCAGTAGGGCAGGGTTGAACACTGAAGCTTTCTTT.

The rearrangement uses TRBV6-2 or TRBV6-3 and TRBJ1-1; no definite D call. The CDR3 length is 16 residues. Germline V gene sequence: CDR1 MNHEY, CDR2 SVGEGT. Trimming removed 4 bases from V and 0 bases from J, with 15 bases in between. As DNA, the CDR3 is TGTGCCAGCAGTTCGGTCCTTTCTACGATGAACACTGAAGCTTTCTTT. Protein: CASSSVLSTMNTEAFF.

This clonotype was detected a few times. This chain uses TRBV12-3 or TRBV12-4 with TRBJ1-1; D unclear. The CDR3 consists of 13 residues. V lost 3 bases and J lost 6, with 11 bases in between. The CDR3 loop reads CASSLGYQAEAFF. DNA of the CDR3: TGTGCCAGCAGTTTGGGATATCAGGCTGAAGCTTTCTTT.

The chain links TRBV3-1 to TRBJ1-2; D uncertain. V was shortened by 6 bases and J by 3 bases, with 11 bases between the two germline ends. CDR1 is LGHDT, CDR2 YNNKEL, per germline (reference sequence). The CDR3 contains 13 residues. The CDR3 loop is CASSPRVDYGYTF. The CDR3 DNA sequence: TGTGCCAGCAGTCCCCGCGTCGACTATGGCTACACCTTC.

This clonotype has only a few counts. V is TRBV2 and J is TRBJ2-5; D uncertain. The CDR3 runs 14 residues. Trimming took off 7 bases at V and 4 bases at J, with 16 bases between the two ends. The germline V gene encodes CDR1 SNHLY and CDR2 FYNNEI. In DNA form, the CDR3 reads TGTGCCAGCACATCAAATCCGGGCTCAGAGACCCAGTACTTC. Encoded protein: CASTSNPGSETQYF. Variable domain in full (rest from reference TRBV2 and TRBJ2-5): EPEVTQTPSHQVTQMGQEVILRCVPISNHLYFYWYRQILGQKVEFLVSFYNNEISEKSEIFDDQFSVERPDGSNFTLKIRSTKLEDSAMYFCASTSNPGSETQYFGPGTRLLVL.

The chain is built from TRBV10-3 and TRBJ1-3, with a possible D match to TRBD1 (5 bases). The V and J ends lost 7 bases and 0 bases respectively, with 10 bases between them. Germline V gene lookup returns CDR1 ENHRY and CDR2 SYGVKD. CDR3 length equals 14 residues. CDR3 nucleotides: TGTGCCATCACCCGGGACCTCTCTGGAAACACCATATATTTT. It codes for CAITRDLSGNTIYF.